These 10 T cell receptor beta chains were all obtained from the same sample, sequenced in a study of shared clonotypes between healthy human individuals (dated by TCRdb to the early 2020s). Libraries were made using the immunoSEQ multiplex PCR assay. As stored in TCRdb, this immuneACCESS dataset retains in-frame rearrangements with V and J assigned. A fraction of the clones does not appear; measured against another copy, unresolved V genes explain less than half of the discrepancy, and the remainder lacks a known reason. This sample has about 580,000 clones in its table, and roughly 98% of those were observed once. The ten largest clones capture around 0.3% of the sample. CD8 naive samples were CD45RO-negative cells positively selected for CCR7, giving a CD45RA+CCR7+ population that excluded TemRA cells. Sequencing used naive CD8+ T cells sorted from blood. The cell subset or site label, read with the paper, signifies: CD45RA+CCR7+. The receptors stem from a man aged 25-45 years in good health.

The chain couples TRBV10-1 to TRBJ2-3; D is uncertain. V lost 2 bases, J lost 0 bases, and 12 bases lay in between. The germline V gene encodes CDR1 WNHNN and CDR2 SYGVQD (reference sequence). The CDR3 covers 16 residues. The CDR3 loop reads CASSEGSVWSTDTQYF. The CDR3 DNA is TGCGCCAGCAGTGAGGGTTCGGTATGGAGCACAGATACGCAGTATTTT.

The genes are TRBV15 and TRBJ2-7, with D perhaps assigned TRBD1 or TRBD2 (6 bases each). This CDR3 contains 13 residues. Trimming shortened V by 9 bases and J by 4 bases, and 16 bases separated the two germline ends. Germline CDR1 LNHNV, CDR2 YYDKDF (reference sequence). Written as DNA, the CDR3 is TGTGCCACGGGGGGACACTCCCGGTACGAGCAGTACTTC. Its protein product is CATGGHSRYEQYF.

This rearrangement joins TRBV4-3 to TRBJ2-3; D might be TRBD1 or TRBD2, each matching 5 bases. Germline V gene sequence: CDR1 LGHNA, CDR2 YSLEER. This CDR3 comprises 14 residues. Trimming took off 4 bases at V and 6 bases at J, with 14 bases between the two ends. The CDR3 protein is CASSPGTLGDTQYF. The CDR3 DNA reads as TGCGCCAGCAGCCCTGGGACCCTGGGGGATACGCAGTATTTT.

The rearrangement joins TRBV7-6 to TRBJ2-3; a possible D gene is TRBD2 (6 bases). Trimming left V 3 bases short and J 2 bases short, with 9 bases between. CDR1 and CDR2 from the germline V gene are SGHVS and FNYEAQ. The CDR3 covers 14 residues. CDR3 region: CASSLGGYTDTQYF. CDR3 bases: TGTGCCAGCAGCTTGGGAGGATACACAGATACGCAGTATTTT. The full variable domain, in which reference TRBV7-6 and TRBJ2-3 provide the parts outside the CDR3, is GAGVSQSPRYKVTKRGQDVALRCDPISGHVSLYWYRQALGQGPEFLTYFNYEAQQDKSGLPNDRFSAERPEGSISTLTIQRTEQRDSAMYRCASSLGGYTDTQYFGPGTRLTVL.

This clone appeared once. The chain joins TRBV28 to TRBJ1-1; D not resolved. The V end was cut by 8 bases, the J end by 1 base, with 17 bases between. Germline loops: CDR1 MDHEN, CDR2 SYDVKM. This CDR3 comprises 15 residues. The CDR3: CASAFGPTTNTEAFF. For the CDR3, the DNA is TGTGCCAGCGCCTTTGGACCGACAACGAACACTGAAGCTTTCTTT.

This chain links TRBV2 with TRBJ2-7, with D perhaps matching TRBD1 (6 bases). Germline CDR1 reads SNHLY; CDR2 reads FYNNEI. V lost 3 bases to trimming and J lost 6 bases, with 12 bases between them. The CDR3 totals 13 residues. The CDR3 reads CASSDQGLVEQYF. Here the CDR3 DNA reads TGTGCCAGCAGTGACCAGGGGCTAGTCGAGCAGTACTTC.

The chain links TRBV27 to TRBJ2-3; D gene ambiguous. The CDR3 totals 13 residues. Germline V gene data show CDR1 as MNHEY and CDR2 as SMNVEV (reference sequence). V lost 6 bases and J lost 0, with 7 bases in between. CDR3 DNA sequence: TGTGCCAGCAGCAGTTCTAGCACAGATACGCAGTATTTT. Its protein is CASSSSSTDTQYF.

The chain couples TRBV4-3 to TRBJ1-1; D unclear. CDR1 and CDR2 from the germline V gene are LGHNA and YSLEER. Trimming cost V 0 bases and J 0 bases, with 8 bases left between them. CDR3 length: 15 amino acids. The CDR3 is CASSQDWQMNTEAFF. The CDR3 region has the DNA TGCGCCAGCAGCCAAGATTGGCAGATGAACACTGAAGCTTTCTTT.

The rearrangement links TRBV6-5 to TRBJ2-2, with 8 bases identical to TRBD2. Trimming took 4 bases from V and 0 from J; bases not matched to a gene: 1. Germline CDR1 reads MNHEY; CDR2 reads SVGAGI. There are 15 residues in the CDR3. This CDR3 is CASSFSGTNTGELFF. As DNA, the CDR3 is TGTGCCAGCAGTTTTAGCGGGACGAACACCGGGGAGCTGTTTTTT.

This clone occurred once. V gene TRBV5-4 combines with J gene TRBJ2-1; 11 nucleotides agree with TRBD2. V lost 4 bases, J lost 7 bases, and 10 bases stayed unmatched. Germline values: CDR1 SGHNT, CDR2 YYREEE (reference sequence). The CDR3 is 16 amino acids. The CDR3 loop reads CASSPAELAGGNEQFF. DNA of the CDR3: TGTGCCAGCAGCCCGGCGGAGCTAGCGGGAGGTAATGAGCAGTTCTTC.